These 8 T cell receptor beta chains were all obtained from the same sample, sequenced in a study of T-cell memory formation after mild COVID-19. MiXCR, run by TCRdb on the 5' RACE reads, gives a single entry per CDR3 protein. The sample includes 380,000 or so distinct CDR3 sequences, around 15% of them seen just once. Sequences were obtained from PBMCs or a T cell subset sorted from them (not recorded which). These receptors came from a man younger than 30 who had mild COVID-19 (a few samples of this study predate the infection). Cell type and time point are not known.

In this sample, this clonotype turned up a few times. The gene calls are TRBV29-1 and TRBJ2-5, with D maybe TRBD1 (7 bases). The CDR3 consists of 14 residues. CDR1 and CDR2 (germline): SQVTM, ANQGSEA. V gave up 4 bases and J gave up 3 bases, with 15 bases separating them. As DNA, the CDR3 is TGCAGCGTTGCAGGGGGGATTGGGGAAGAGACCCAGTACTTC. Encoded protein: CSVAGGIGEETQYF.

The V gene is TRBV5-1, the J gene TRBJ2-5; D is uncertain. The CDR3 extends over 16 amino acids. CDR1 is SGHRS and CDR2 is YFSETQ in the germline V gene. The V end lost 0 bases, the J end lost 2 bases, and 14 bases lay between the germline ends. The CDR3: CASSLARGAKQETQYF. DNA of the CDR3: TGCGCCAGCAGCTTGGCCCGCGGAGCAAAGCAAGAGACCCAGTACTTC.

The sample holds a few counts of this clonotype. J is TRBJ2-5 and V is TRBV12-3 or TRBV12-4; D remains unclear. V was cut by 3 bases and J by 2 bases, with 13 bases left in between. The CDR3 loop spans 15 amino acids. CDR3: CASSLGRPPQETQYF. The CDR3 nucleotides are TGTGCCAGCAGTTTGGGCCGCCCTCCTCAAGAGACCCAGTACTTC.

The chain carries TRBV4-3 and TRBJ1-5; D is undetermined. Per the germline V gene, CDR1 is LGHNA and CDR2 is YSLEER. The CDR3 extends over 16 amino acids. The V and J ends lost 0 bases and 2 bases respectively, with 11 bases between them. CDR3 in DNA: TGCGCCAGCAGCCAAGATGGCGGACGGGGCAATCAGCCCCAGCATTTT. Amino acids: CASSQDGGRGNQPQHF.

Details on this clonotype: Mismatch with germline at one junction end may stem from a read error. The CDR3 DNA reads TGTGACAGCAGTTACAGGGTGTCGATGTGGAATGAGCAGTTCTTC. Its protein is CDSSYRVSMWNEQFF. The rearrangement links TRBV6-2 or TRBV6-3 to TRBJ2-1; D is possibly TRBD1 (6 bases). Germline V gene data show CDR1 as MNHEY and CDR2 as SVGEGT. This CDR3 comprises 15 residues.

The chain recombines TRBV2 with TRBJ2-5; TRBD2 aligns across 11 bases. The junction had 6 bases not matched to a gene; V was cut back by 2 bases and J by 1 base. The CDR3 contains 17 residues. CDR1 SNHLY and CDR2 FYNNEI come from the germline V gene. The CDR3 DNA follows: TGTGCCAGCAGTGAAACCCCGCTAGCGGGGGGCCAAGAGACCCAGTACTTC. This translates into CASSETPLAGGQETQYF.

This chain connects TRBV30 to TRBJ1-3; D gene uncertain. The ends were cut back, 5 bases at V and 0 bases at J, with 11 bases in the middle. Germline V gene lookup returns CDR1 GTSNPN and CDR2 SVGIG (reference sequence). CDR3 length equals 14 residues. The CDR3 nucleotides read TGTGCCTGGGAGAGGAGCCGCTCTGGAAACACCATATATTTT. It encodes CAWERSRSGNTIYF.

This clonotype was observed a handful of times. The chain is built from TRBV12-3 or TRBV12-4 and TRBJ1-2; D gene uncertain. Trimming took 1 base from V and 5 from J, leaving 11 bases between them. The CDR3 loop spans 14 amino acids. CDR3 nucleotide sequence: TGTGCCAGCAGTTTAGGGGAGGATAGGTATGGCTACACCTTC. Translated, it gives CASSLGEDRYGYTF.